These 24 T cell receptor beta chains originate from one sample sequenced in a study of Tregs in tolerant kidney transplant recipients. The repertoire was sequenced with immunoSEQ multiplex PCR; TCRdb's copy has only in-frame clones and lacks some. Its table records about 15,000 clones. Related graft donors supplied nonmyeloablative bone marrow transplants, and mixed chimerism was transient. The input for sequencing was CD4+ T cells from blood (PBMCs), taken 12 months after the transplant. These receptors were collected from a human patient who received a combined kidney and bone marrow transplant. T cells may partly derive from the graft donor.

Turning to this clone: The read terminates 3 residues before the CDR3 end, so the remaining end is supplied by the germline J gene. The chain joins TRBV2 to TRBJ2-7; 9 bases map to TRBD2. This CDR3 has 15 amino acids. Germline V gene data show CDR1 as SNHLY and CDR2 as FYNNEI. Unmatched junction bases numbered 10, after V lost 4 bases and J lost 6 bases. The CDR3 bases that were read are TGTGCCAGCAGTGTAGATATAGCGGGAGACGGCGAG. Translated: CASSVDIAGDGE. The whole CDR3 protein is CASSVDIAGDGEQYF. Looking up the rest from reference TRBV2 and TRBJ2-7 gives the full variable domain: EPEVTQTPSHQVTQMGQEVILRCVPISNHLYFYWYRQILGQKVEFLVSFYNNEISEKSEIFDDQFSVERPDGSNFTLKIRSTKLEDSAMYFCASSVDIAGDGEQYFGPGTRLTVT.

On this clone itself: Read sequence stops 3 residues before the CDR3 end, and the germline J gene provides the missing end. The chain has TRBV7-3 and TRBJ1-2; TRBD1 agrees at 9 bases. The CDR3 is 13 residues long. Germline V gene sequence: CDR1 SGHTA, CDR2 FQGTGA. Trimming at V came to 4 bases and at J to 6 bases, leaving 3 bases not matched to a gene. The part of the CDR3 DNA that was read is TGTGCCAGCAGCTCGAGGACAGGGGATGGC. This gives the protein CASSSRTGDG. The complete CDR3 protein is CASSSRTGDGYTF.

As concerns this clone: Read coverage stops 3 residues before the CDR3 terminus; the germline J gene supplies the remainder. This rearrangement joins TRBV30 to TRBJ1-1; D unresolved. Germline CDR1 reads GTSNPN; CDR2 reads SVGIG (reference sequence). Trimming stripped 3 bases from V and 6 bases from J, with 8 bases between. The CDR3 totals 11 residues. The CDR3 region is CAWRDTAEAFF. The DNA read from the CDR3 is TGTGCCTGGAGAGACACAGCTGAA.

Points on this clone: The read comes to an end 3 residues before the CDR3 does, leaving the germline J gene to fill in the end. The chain combines TRBV18 with TRBJ2-7; 13 nucleotides align to TRBD2. With 1 base clipped from V and 2 bases from J, the junction kept 5 bases outside the gene matches. Germline assignment: CDR1 KGHSH and CDR2 LQKENI. This CDR3 has 17 amino acids. The CDR3 here is CASSPRDGLAGAYEQYF. The DNA read from the CDR3 is TGTGCCAGCTCACCACGAGATGGACTAGCGGGAGCCTACGAG.

About this clone itself: The read finishes 3 residues shy of the CDR3 end, and the germline J gene is used to complete it. The chain carries TRBV20-1 and TRBJ2-1, with 13 bases fitting TRBD2. CDR3 length equals 16 residues. V was clipped by 3 bases and J by 4 bases; unmatched bases: 6. Per germline, CDR1 DFQATT and CDR2 SNEGSKA (reference sequence). CDR3 region: CSASPGTSGKYNEQFF. Incomplete CDR3 DNA: TGCAGTGCTAGCCCCGGGACTAGCGGGAAATACAATGAG.

A word on this clone: A junction end diverges from the germline sequence, so it may reflect a read error. The read finishes 3 residues shy of the CDR3 end, and the germline J gene is used to complete it. This chain uses TRBV4-2 with TRBJ2-7; D uncertain. Germline-derived CDR1 and CDR2 are LGHNA and YNFKEQ. The length of the CDR3 is 16 residues. CDR3 in amino acids: CASSHPDVYSSYEQYF. The CDR3 bases that were read are TGCGCCAGCAGCCATCCAGACGTATACAGCTCCTACGAG.

To note about this clone: The read gets to within 3 residues of the CDR3 end, and the germline J gene fills in the rest. This sequence joins TRBV10-1 and TRBJ2-7; D may be TRBD1 (5 bases). There are 13 residues in the CDR3. Germline CDR1 reads WNHNN; CDR2 reads SYGVQD (reference sequence). V shed 5 bases and J shed 2 bases, with 10 bases lying between them. The sequenced part of the CDR3 DNA is TGCGCCAGCAGTATCCCAGGGACCTACGAG. Its protein product is CASSIPGTYE. The entire CDR3 is CASSIPGTYEQYF.

Points on this clone: The CDR3 goes on 3 residues after the read ends, and that part is filled in from the germline J gene. The rearrangement uses TRBV18 and TRBJ1-3; D gene uncertain. The CDR3 consists of 16 residues. Germline V gene lookup returns CDR1 KGHSH and CDR2 LQKENI. With 2 bases removed from V and 0 bases from J, the gap between germline ends came to 11 bases. CDR3 in amino acids: CASSPIPSYSGNTIYF. The part of the CDR3 DNA that was read is TGTGCCAGCTCACCAATCCCCTCTTACTCTGGAAACACC.

To note about this clone: From the germline J gene comes the end of the CDR3, since the read stops 3 residues before it. The chain joins TRBV19 to TRBJ1-5; D is undetermined. Germline CDR1 LNHDA, CDR2 SQIVND (reference sequence). The CDR3 has 14 residues. Trimming shortened V by 4 bases and J by 2 bases, and 9 bases separated the two germline ends. The CDR3 loop reads CASSTMAGNQPQHF. Partial CDR3 DNA: TGTGCCAGTAGTACGATGGCGGGCAATCAGCCC.

Details on this clone: Sequencing ends 3 residues short of the CDR3 end; the germline J gene provides the rest. V is TRBV5-4 and J is TRBJ1-4; 7 bases agree with TRBD1. Germline V gene lookup returns CDR1 SGHNT and CDR2 YYREEE (reference sequence). The CDR3 loop spans 15 amino acids. Losses at the gene ends were 7 bases for V and 6 bases for J; bases not matched to a gene: 12. The DNA read from the CDR3 is TGTGCCAGCTCCTCATCCGAGGGGGCGCATGAAAAA. It specifies CASSSSEGAHEK. From start to end, the CDR3 is CASSSSEGAHEKLFF.

Worth noting for this clone: The CDR3 end lies 3 residues beyond the end of the read and is filled in from the germline J gene. The rearrangement links TRBV7-2 to TRBJ2-1, with 11 bases lining up with TRBD2. This CDR3 spans 15 amino acids. Germline loops: CDR1 SGHTA, CDR2 FQGNSA. The J segment lost 7 bases and the V segment lost 5 bases, leaving 7 bases of the junction unmatched. The covered CDR3 bases are TGTGCCAGCAGCCTCCTAGCGGGGGGCGGGAATGAG. Translation gives CASSLLAGGGNE. The entire CDR3 is CASSLLAGGGNEQFF. The whole variable domain, filled in from reference TRBV7-2 and TRBJ2-1, reads GAGVSQSPSNKVTEKGKDVELRCDPISGHTALYWYRQSLGQGLEFLIYFQGNSAPDKSGLPSDRFSAERTGGSVSTLTIQRTQQEDSAVYLCASSLLAGGGNEQFFGPGTRLTVL.

Concerning this clone itself: The read stops 3 residues short of the end of the CDR3; the missing end is completed from the germline J gene. The chain employs TRBV7-8 and TRBJ2-2, with TRBD1 identical over 11 bases. The germline CDR1 and CDR2 sequences are SGHVS and FQNEAQ. The CDR3 runs 15 residues. The junction had 5 bases not matched to a gene; V was cut back by 4 bases and J by 7 bases. The CDR3: CASSSGQGAVGELFF. The sequenced part of the CDR3 DNA is TGTGCCAGCAGCTCCGGACAGGGGGCTGTCGGGGAG.

To note about this clone: Read coverage stops 3 residues before the CDR3 terminus; the germline J gene supplies the remainder. This chain links TRBV18 with TRBJ2-7; possibly TRBD1 for D (5 bases). CDR1 is KGHSH, CDR2 LQKENI, per germline. Trimming stripped 3 bases from V and 5 bases from J, with 8 bases between. CDR3 size: 12 residues. CDR3 sequence reads: CASSPDSHEQYF. The sequenced CDR3 bases are TGTGCCAGCTCACCCGACAGCCACGAG.

Turning to this clone: The read stops 3 residues short of the end of the CDR3; the missing end is completed from the germline J gene. The J gene is TRBJ2-3, the V gene TRBV11-2; perhaps D is TRBD1 or TRBD2 (7 bases each). The CDR3 spans 15 residues. Deletions cut 5 bases from V and 1 base from J, with 13 bases between. Germline V gives CDR1 SGHAT, CDR2 FQNNGV. The CDR3 DNA, read in part, is TGTGCCAGCAGCCCGAGCGGGACAGGCACAGATACG. Protein sequence: CASSPSGTGTDT. In full, the CDR3 reads CASSPSGTGTDTQYF.

This clone is identified as medium-sized from frequency. Read sequence stops 3 residues before the CDR3 end, and the germline J gene provides the missing end. This chain uses TRBV4-2 with TRBJ2-1; 10 bases agree with TRBD2. V shed 0 bases, J shed 1 base, and the junction held 12 bases outside the gene matches. The CDR3 length is 20 residues. The germline V gene has CDR1 LGHNA and CDR2 YNFKEQ. CDR3 DNA (partial): TGTGCCAGCAGCCAAGAGGGGCCGGGACTAGCGCTACGTTCCTACAATGAG. This sequence encodes CASSQEGPGLALRSYNE. The entire CDR3 is CASSQEGPGLALRSYNEQFF.

Details on this clone: The DNA ends 3 residues before the CDR3 does, and the rest of the CDR3 is filled in from the germline J gene. The rearrangement uses TRBV10-3 and TRBJ2-5; D is unresolved. The CDR3 covers 11 residues. V dropped 3 bases and J dropped 5 bases, with 4 bases sitting between them. Germline V gene data show CDR1 as ENHRY and CDR2 as SYGVKD. The sequenced CDR3 bases are TGTGCCATCAGTGAAGCCGAGACC. Translating gives CAISEAET. The entire CDR3 protein reads CAISEAETQYF.

With respect to this clone: The CDR3 goes on 3 residues after the read ends, and that part is filled in from the germline J gene. V is TRBV28 and J is TRBJ2-6, with 8 bases identical to TRBD1. Germline lookup yields CDR1 MDHEN and CDR2 SYDVKM. The CDR3 covers 15 residues. Germline trimming cut 10 bases from V and 0 bases from J; bases unmatched to any gene: 5. CDR3 bases read: TGTGCCACCGGGACAGGTGCCTCTGGGGCCAACGTC. As protein: CATGTGASGANV. The whole CDR3 protein reads CATGTGASGANVLTF.

Notes on this clone: The CDR3 is cut off 3 residues early in the read; its end comes from the germline J gene. The V call is TRBV5-5, the J call TRBJ2-7, with TRBD1 as a possible D gene (6 bases). V gave up 6 bases and J gave up 3 bases, with 19 bases separating them. Germline CDR1 and CDR2: SGHKS and YYEKEE (reference sequence). The CDR3 length is 15 residues. The CDR3 loop is CASNRGGAENYEQYF. The CDR3 DNA, read in part, is TGTGCCAGCAACCGAGGGGGAGCGGAGAACTACGAG.

Note on this clone: The read halts 3 residues ahead of the CDR3 end, with the missing end drawn from the germline J gene. The J gene is TRBJ1-5, the V gene TRBV7-2, with 7 bases aligning to TRBD1. With 5 bases clipped from V and 6 bases from J, the junction kept 7 bases outside the gene matches. Germline V gene data show CDR1 as SGHTA and CDR2 as FQGNSA. This CDR3 is built from 14 residues. The CDR3 protein is CASSRDRPPQPQHF. CDR3 DNA, as far as it was read: TGTGCCAGCAGCCGGGACAGACCCCCTCAGCCC.

With regard to this clone: The read halts 3 residues ahead of the CDR3 end, with the missing end drawn from the germline J gene. V usage is TRBV18 and J usage is TRBJ1-5; TRBD1 might be the D (6 bases). CDR3 length equals 17 residues. Germline CDR1 reads KGHSH; CDR2 reads LQKENI. V lost 0 bases, J lost 0 bases, and 12 bases lay in between. The CDR3 protein is CASSPPGHPYSNQPQHF. CDR3 DNA, as far as it was read: TGTGCCAGCTCACCACCGGGACACCCTTATAGCAATCAGCCC.

As to this clone: The sequenced fragment ends 3 residues before the CDR3 boundary, so the rest is inferred from the germline J gene. This sequence joins TRBV11-3 and TRBJ2-1; TRBD1 is a possible D gene (6 bases). The CDR3 has 12 residues. Germline CDR1 and CDR2: SGHNT and YENEEA. V dropped 4 bases and J dropped 9 bases, with 10 bases sitting between them. This CDR3 is CASSSGVGEQFF. The sequenced part of the CDR3 DNA is TGTGCCAGCAGCTCAGGGGTCGGTGAG.

The CDR3 spells CAISESFLAGSYEQYF. Incomplete CDR3 DNA: TGTGCCATCAGTGAGTCGTTCCTAGCGGGTTCCTACGAG. This chain uses TRBV10-3 with TRBJ2-7; TRBD2 aligns across 8 bases. The CDR3 is cut off 3 residues early in the read; its end comes from the germline J gene. The CDR3 is made up of 16 amino acids. Germline lookup yields CDR1 ENHRY and CDR2 SYGVKD. J gave up 1 base and V 0 bases, and 5 bases lay outside the gene matches.

For this clone: The read stops 3 residues short of the end of the CDR3; the missing end is completed from the germline J gene. The chain has TRBV5-1 and TRBJ2-5, with 11 positions matching TRBD1. Germline V CDR1 and CDR2: SGHRS, YFSETQ. CDR3 length: 14 residues. The V gene end was trimmed by 6 bases and the J gene end by 3 bases; junction bases not matched to a gene: 4. The CDR3 spells CASTSGQGEETQYF. The DNA read from the CDR3 is TGCGCCAGCACCTCGGGACAGGGGGAAGAGACC. The full variable domain, with the rest looked up from reference TRBV5-1 and TRBJ2-5, is KAGVTQTPRYLIKTRGQQVTLSCSPISGHRSVSWYQQTPGQGLQFLFEYFSETQRNKGNFPGRFSGRQFSNSRSEMNVSTLELGDSALYLCASTSGQGEETQYFGPGTRLLVL.

Worth noting for this clone: The CDR3 extends 3 residues past the end of the read, so its final part is completed from the germline J gene. The chain employs TRBV4-1 and TRBJ1-1; no clear D. The V gene lost 0 bases and the J gene lost 0 bases, with 11 bases spanning the gap. CDR1 and CDR2 from the germline V gene are MGHRA and YSYEKL. The CDR3 runs to 16 residues. CDR3 DNA (partial): TGCGCCAGCAGCCAAGATGGCGGTGTCATGAACACTGAA. It specifies CASSQDGGVMNTE. The whole CDR3 protein reads CASSQDGGVMNTEAFF.